Sequencing of this T cell receptor beta chain was carried out in a study of HIV-infected patients and healthy controls. CDR3 length: 12 amino acids. The V end lost 4 bases, the J end lost 2 bases, and 7 bases lay between the germline ends. Per the germline V gene, CDR1 is SQVTM and CDR2 is ANQGSEA. There are many counts of this clonotype. Its target is unknown. Alpha and beta constant-region primers primed reverse transcription of about 500 ng RNA. Separate chain-specific third strand synthesis with multiplexing indices produced the alpha and beta libraries. TCRdb reanalysed the 5' RACE reads using MiXCR and keeps one entry per CDR3 protein. The sample lists around 15,000 distinct CDR3 sequences, roughly 7.6% occurring once. The study, taken as a whole, reports: HIV-infected patients shared fewer CDR3 sequences between individuals than healthy controls. Significant mean usage differences between HIV-infected patients and controls involved eight alpha and eight beta V genes.

No cell fractionation was done, so the repertoire covers all unsorted peripheral blood T cells. RNA came from around 2.3 ml of peripheral blood. This sequence was found in an adult in good health. Material: blood. The chain links TRBV29-1 to TRBJ2-3; TRBD1 might be the D (6 bases). The chain's CDR3 is CSVVGHTDTQYF. CDR3 bases: TGCAGCGTTGTGGGACACACAGATACGCAGTATTTT.